This TCR beta chain was recorded in a study of T cells after yellow fever vaccination. Across the study: Low-cell-number fractions underwent preparation using SMART-Seq v4 Ultra Low Input.

Study-wide points: Bulk-population clonotypes that are abundant could appear as contaminants in FACS-sorted repertoires.

The sample holds a few counts of this clonotype. The antigen is undetermined. CDR3 length: 15 residues. The germline V and J ends were trimmed by 3 bases and 0 bases, with 8 bases remaining between them. Germline V gives CDR1 KGHSH, CDR2 LQKENI. A single record per CDR3 protein comes from TCRdb applying MiXCR to the 5' RACE reads. The sample yields about 340,000 distinct CDR3 sequences, 3.5% to 4.5% seen once. Sample: PBMCs, taken 5 days after the yellow fever booster vaccination. The rearrangement joins TRBV18 to TRBJ1-4, with a tentative D call TRBD1 (5 bases). This receptor was taken from a man aged 18 to 30 who received the YFV17D yellow fever vaccine. CDR3 nucleotide sequence: TGTGCCAGCTCACCCCGGACATCAACTAATGAAAAACTGTTTTTT. This gives the protein CASSPRTSTNEKLFF.